This is a list of T cell receptor beta chains from one sample in a study of cytomegalovirus exposure and HLA in healthy donors. Using immunoSEQ multiplex PCR, the repertoire was profiled, and TCRdb retains in-frame clones only, with some absent. The table lists roughly 290,000 clones, around 90% of them singletons. Source material: PBMCs. The receptors come from a woman aged 18-29 years in good health and CMV-seronegative. Both conserved end residues are part of each CDR3. The order of the fields is J gene, clone size, V gene, D gene, CDR3 protein, CDR3 DNA. D genes are given only for firm matches. The listing skips clone size in some rows; elsewhere it reads once, few, many or a size class.

>TRBJ2-5|-|TRBV15|-
CATSTSRQVKGETQYF
TGTGCCACCAGCACCTCCAGACAGGTGAAGGGGGAGACCCAGTACTTC
>TRBJ2-7|once|TRBV7-3|TRBD1
CASRRDGTGDHEQYF
TGTGCCAGCAGGAGAGACGGGACAGGGGACCACGAGCAGTACTTC
>TRBJ2-2|-|TRBV9|-
CASRGGHRAPNTGELFF
TGTGCCAGCAGGGGGGGGCACAGGGCGCCGAACACCGGGGAGCTGTTTTTT
>TRBJ2-7|-|TRBV28|TRBD1
CASSSMDRTTSYEQYF
TGTGCCAGCAGTTCAATGGACAGGACCACGAGCTACGAGCAGTACTTC
>TRBJ2-4|once|TRBV30|TRBD2
CAWISGGLAKNIQYF
TGTGCCTGGATTAGCGGGGGACTAGCCAAAAACATTCAGTACTTC
>TRBJ2-1|-|TRBV30|TRBD2
CAWGRGSSYNEQFF
TGTGCCTGGGGCCGCGGGAGCTCCTACAATGAGCAGTTCTTC
>TRBJ2-1|-|TRBV6-4|-
CASSDSGTYSYNEQFF
TGTGCCAGCAGTGACTCGGGGACTTACTCCTACAATGAGCAGTTCTTC
>TRBJ2-6|-|TRBV5-6|-
CASSPDGVWSSGANVLTF
TGTGCCAGCAGCCCCGACGGGGTATGGTCCTCTGGGGCCAACGTCCTGACTTTC
>TRBJ1-1|-|TRBV6-6|TRBD1
CATGQGAFEAFF
TGTGCCACGGGACAGGGGGCGTTTGAAGCTTTCTTT
>TRBJ2-1|-|TRBV7-6|TRBD2
CASSYPSGGSNEQFF
TGTGCCAGCAGCTACCCTAGCGGGGGGAGTAATGAGCAGTTCTTC
>TRBJ1-4|-|TRBV6-1|TRBD1
CASSASGTGQGKLFF
TGTGCCAGCAGTGCTTCCGGGACAGGGCAAGGAAAACTGTTTTTT
>TRBJ2-3|-|TRBV14|-
CASSQEDGISPSDTQYF
TGTGCCAGCAGCCAAGAAGACGGGATCAGCCCCTCAGATACGCAGTATTTT
>TRBJ2-7|-|TRBV30|TRBD1
CAWSVGTGLSHEQYF
TGTGCCTGGAGTGTAGGGACAGGTTTAAGCCACGAGCAGTACTTC
>TRBJ2-1|-|TRBV9|-
CASSPEIGEQFF
TGTGCCAGCAGCCCTGAGATCGGTGAGCAGTTCTTC
>TRBJ2-7|-|TRBV7-3|TRBD1
CASSLDRGPYEQYF
TGTGCCAGCAGTTTAGACAGGGGCCCCTACGAGCAGTACTTC
>TRBJ1-2|-|TRBV6-5|-
CASSYSLSGNGYTF
TGTGCCAGCAGTTACTCTCTATCAGGGAATGGCTACACCTTC
>TRBJ1-5|-|TRBV7-9|TRBD1
CASSPTGGSNQPQHF
TGTGCCAGCAGCCCAACAGGGGGAAGCAATCAGCCCCAGCATTTT
>TRBJ1-5|once|TRBV19|-
CASSMTGSNQPQHF
TGTGCCAGTAGTATGACAGGTAGCAATCAGCCCCAGCATTTT
>TRBJ1-2|-|TRBV2|TRBD1
CASSDTPGQGAHHYGYTF
TGTGCCAGCAGCGATACACCGGGACAGGGGGCGCATCACTATGGCTACACCTTC
>TRBJ2-1|-|TRBV5-6|TRBD2
CASSLDSSGGHWEFF
TGTGCCAGCAGCTTGGATTCTAGCGGGGGGCATTGGGAGTTCTTC
>TRBJ2-3|-|TRBV2|-
CASKRSGVYRPQTTDTQYF
TGTGCCAGCAAAAGATCGGGGGTCTATCGGCCCCAAACCACAGATACGCAGTATTTT
>TRBJ2-1|-|TRBV9|TRBD2
CASSGWAGGYNEQFF
TGTGCCAGCTCCGGGTGGGCGGGGGGTTACAATGAGCAGTTCTTC
>TRBJ2-7|-|TRBV5-1|-
CASSFGPGGVDEQYF
-
>TRBJ2-3|-|TRBV5-1|TRBD1
CASSLDGTGHTDTQYF
TGCGCCAGCAGCTTGGACGGGACAGGGCACACAGATACGCAGTATTTT
>TRBJ2-3|-|TRBV11-3|-
CASSLGWGGLADTQYF
TGTGCCAGCAGCTTAGGGTGGGGGGGCCTGGCAGATACGCAGTATTTT
>TRBJ1-1|few|TRBV11-2|-
CASSLTANTEAFF
TGTGCCAGCAGCTTAACAGCGAACACTGAAGCTTTCTTT
>TRBJ1-1|-|TRBV2|-
CASSEEGRANTEAFF
TGTGCCAGCAGTGAAGAGGGCAGGGCTAACACTGAAGCTTTCTTT
>TRBJ2-1|-|TRBV2|TRBD2
CASRRLAGGNNEQFF
TGTGCCAGCAGGAGACTAGCGGGGGGAAACAATGAGCAGTTCTTC
>TRBJ2-7|few|TRBV2|TRBD1
CASSEGQGFEQYF
TGTGCCAGCAGTGAGGGACAGGGGTTCGAGCAGTACTTC
>TRBJ2-7|-|TRBV7-2|-
CASSRRAAVTYEQYF
TGTGCCAGCAGCCGGAGGGCTGCAGTAACCTACGAGCAGTACTTC
>TRBJ2-1|-|TRBV20-1|-
CSSVAYNEQFF
TGCAGTTCCGTAGCCTACAATGAGCAGTTCTTC
>TRBJ2-1|-|TRBV28|TRBD1
CASSAWARGFYNEQFF
TGTGCCAGCAGCGCCTGGGCCAGGGGGTTCTACAATGAGCAGTTCTTC
>TRBJ2-7|-|TRBV5-5|TRBD1
CASSVAGTGNYEQYF
TGTGCCAGCAGCGTAGCCGGGACAGGGAACTACGAGCAGTACTTC
>TRBJ1-5|-|TRBV4-1|-
CASSQEVGTGLNQPQHF
TGCGCCAGCAGCCAAGAGGTTGGAACAGGGCTGAATCAGCCCCAGCATTTT
>TRBJ2-7|-|TRBV30|-
CAWSIQGNYEQYF
TGTGCCTGGAGCATTCAGGGAAACTACGAGCAGTACTTC
>TRBJ1-1|few|TRBV5-1|-
CASSSSTGKNTEAFF
TGCGCCAGCAGCTCAAGCACAGGAAAGAACACTGAAGCTTTCTTT
>TRBJ1-1|-|TRBV6-5|TRBD1
CASSSGTGLGDTEAFF
TGTGCCAGCAGTTCCGGGACAGGGTTGGGGGACACTGAAGCTTTCTTT
>TRBJ1-5|once|TRBV25-1|-
CASSESGQRNQPQHF
TGTGCCAGCAGTGAATCGGGACAACGCAATCAGCCCCAGCATTTT
>TRBJ2-5|-|TRBV5-6|-
CASSSNPWDSLETQYF
TGTGCCAGCAGCTCCAACCCGTGGGACTCGCTAGAGACCCAGTACTTC
>TRBJ1-2|-|TRBV25-1|-
CASSEGHRDSYGYTF
TGTGCCAGCAGTGAAGGACACAGGGATAGCTATGGCTACACCTTC
>TRBJ2-2|-|TRBV12-5|TRBD1
CASGLDRGPRQGRNTGELFF
TGTGCTAGTGGTCTGGACAGGGGGCCGAGGCAGGGGCGGAACACCGGGGAGCTGTTTTTT
>TRBJ2-6|-|TRBV5-6|-
CASSLFPGGSSGANVLTF
TGTGCCAGCAGCTTGTTTCCAGGAGGGAGCTCTGGGGCCAACGTCCTGACTTTC
>TRBJ1-2|-|TRBV5-6|-
CASSFGGKGYTF
TGTGCCAGCAGCTTTGGAGGGAAGGGCTACACCTTC
>TRBJ1-5|-|TRBV18|-
CASSPPGGQPQHF
TGTGCCAGCTCACCACCTGGAGGCCAGCCCCAGCATTTT
>TRBJ2-1|-|TRBV6-5|-
CASSGATSFPKQFF
TGTGCCAGCAGCGGCGCCACTAGCTTCCCTAAGCAGTTCTTC
>TRBJ2-7|-|TRBV7-9|-
CSSSPGYEQYF
TGTTCCAGCAGCCCAGGCTACGAGCAGTACTTC
>TRBJ2-7|-|TRBV6-5|-
CASSAPRTSSYEQYF
TGTGCCAGCAGTGCCCCCCGGACAAGCTCCTACGAGCAGTACTTC
>TRBJ2-7|-|TRBV10-1|-
CASSESDNSYEQYF
TGCGCCAGCAGTGAGTCCGACAACTCCTACGAGCAGTACTTC
>TRBJ1-6|-|TRBV6-6|-
CASSYGEKNNSPLHF
TGTGCCAGCAGTTACGGGGAGAAGAATAATTCACCCCTCCACTTT
>TRBJ2-5|-|TRBV7-9|-
CSSSSPGETQYF
TGTTCCAGCAGCTCTCCGGGGGAGACCCAGTACTTC
>TRBJ2-3|-|TRBV7-2|TRBD2
CASSLGGGADTQYF
TGTGCCAGCAGCTTAGGCGGGGGGGCAGATACGCAGTATTTT
>TRBJ1-3|-|TRBV6-1|TRBD1
CASSVSGGPGNTIYF
TGTGCCAGCAGTGTATCAGGGGGCCCTGGAAACACCATATATTTT
>TRBJ1-3|-|TRBV7-2|-
CASRTGIGNTIYF
TGTGCCAGCCGTACCGGGATCGGAAACACCATATATTTT
>TRBJ1-6|few|TRBV27|-
CASSQGTGRNSPLHF
TGTGCCAGCAGCCAGGGGACCGGTCGGAATTCACCCCTCCACTTT
>TRBJ2-7|-|TRBV7-9|-
CSSSLGGNYEQYF
TGTTCCAGCAGCTTAGGAGGGAACTACGAGCAGTACTTC
>TRBJ1-2|-|TRBV7-9|-
CASRNGDGSYGYTF
TGTGCCAGCAGGAATGGCGATGGGAGCTATGGCTACACCTTC
>TRBJ2-7|-|TRBV13|TRBD1
CASSLGSTGGEQYF
TGTGCCAGCAGCTTAGGCTCGACAGGGGGCGAGCAGTACTTC
>TRBJ1-1|-|TRBV5-1|-
CASSLQTGNTEAFF
TGCGCCAGCAGCCTCCAAACAGGGAACACTGAAGCTTTCTTT